Each of the 21 T cell receptor beta chains below was sequenced from the same sample in a study of beta chain features in type 1 diabetes listed by TCRdb under 2018. The receptor library was made with the immunoSEQ multiplex PCR assay. The entire amount of isolated RNA was reverse transcribed using the High Capacity cDNA Reverse Transcription Kit, so the sequenced TCRB transcripts were expressed ones. The table comes from immuneACCESS by way of TCRdb, which keeps in-frame sequences with V and J called. Part of the clones is missing from these tables; in studies checked, under half for an unresolved V gene and the rest for unknown reasons. Here the sample has about 150,000 clones; under 60% occur a single time. Of the sample, roughly 0.43% falls within the top ten clones. Sample: Tregs from blood. In the paper's terms, the cell subset or site label means: regulatory CD4+ T cells. The receptors were sampled from a young man in good health.

The chain couples TRBV18 to TRBJ1-1; D gene unclear. Germline V gene data show CDR1 as KGHSH and CDR2 as LQKENI. V lost 3 bases and J 6 bases, leaving 14 bases between the germline ends. The CDR3 contains 14 residues. The CDR3 DNA follows: TGTGCCAGCTCACCTAGGGAACAGAGGGCTGAAGCTTTCTTT. Protein product: CASSPREQRAEAFF. Supplemented by reference TRBV18 and TRBJ1-1, the full variable domain reads NAGVMQNPRHLVRRRGQEARLRCSPMKGHSHVYWYRQLPEEGLKFMVYLQKENIIDESGMPKERFSAEFPKEGPSILRIQQVVRGDSAAYFCASSPREQRAEAFFGQGTRLTVV.

In this sample, this clone turned up a few times. This chain links TRBV28 with TRBJ2-5; D uncertain. The assigned J gene may be wrong: the sequence end matches TRBJ2-7 better. This CDR3 contains 12 residues. Germline V CDR1 and CDR2: MDHEN, SYDVKM. CDR3 residues: CASSSAYYEQYF. The CDR3, as DNA: TGTGCCAGCAGCTCTGCCTACTACGAGCAGTACTTC.

In its sample, this clone was seen a few times. V is TRBV27 and J is TRBJ2-7; TRBD1 matches 8 bases. Trimming cost V 5 bases and J 3 bases; bases outside gene matches: 9. Germline V lookup: CDR1 MNHEY, CDR2 SMNVEV (reference sequence). This CDR3 comprises 15 residues. CDR3 DNA: TGTGCCAGCAGTGCCAGACAGGGGATGGACTACGAGCAGTACTTC. It specifies CASSARQGMDYEQYF.

This chain joins TRBV9 and TRBJ1-2; 9 bases match TRBD1. Germline loops: CDR1 SGDLS, CDR2 YYNGEE. V lost 3 bases and J lost 5; bases outside the gene matches: 17. The CDR3 totals 18 residues. CDR3 bases: TGTGCCAGCAGCGAATCTTCGGACAGGGGTGGCGGAGGATATGGCTACACCTTC. It encodes CASSESSDRGGGGYGYTF.

The genes are TRBV29-1 and TRBJ2-5, with TRBD1 matching over 7 bases. The ends lost 6 bases at V and 1 base at J; junction bases unmatched: 8. This CDR3 is 14 amino acids long. Germline CDR1 and CDR2: SQVTM and ANQGSEA. CDR3 DNA: TGCAGCGTGGCGACGGACAGGCTCCAAGAGACCCAGTACTTC. It yields the protein CSVATDRLQETQYF.

J is TRBJ2-7 and V is TRBV19; D gene ambiguous. The CDR3 length is 13 residues. Trimming cost V 5 bases and J 4 bases, with 12 bases left between them. The germline gives CDR1 LNHDA, CDR2 SQIVND (reference sequence). The CDR3 coding sequence is TGTGCCAGTAGTGCGCGACACGTTTACGAGCAGTACTTC. It codes for CASSARHVYEQYF.

The chain joins TRBV7-8 to TRBJ2-2; tentative D call: TRBD1 (5 bases). The CDR3 totals 13 residues. In germline, CDR1 is SGHVS, CDR2 FQNEAQ. Trimming stripped 2 bases from V and 4 bases from J, with 5 bases between. The CDR3 sequence: CASSLRGTGELFF. The CDR3 nucleotides are TGTGCCAGCAGCTTAAGGGGCACCGGGGAGCTGTTTTTT.

The chain employs TRBV7-3 and TRBJ2-3; perhaps TRBD2 as D (7 bases). In germline, CDR1 is SGHTA, CDR2 FQGTGA. Trimming removed 5 bases at V and 3 bases at J, with 18 bases between. This CDR3 comprises 16 residues. The CDR3 loop reads CASSPQGPRGTDTQYF. As DNA, the CDR3 is TGTGCCAGCAGCCCACAGGGTCCGCGGGGGACAGATACGCAGTATTTT.

The chain carries TRBV6-1 and TRBJ1-5, with D possibly TRBD1 on 6 matching bases. Trimming left V 7 bases short and J 9 bases short, with 16 bases between. The CDR3 spans 13 residues. Germline lookup yields CDR1 MNHNS and CDR2 SASEGT. The CDR3 loop is CASNPDRNAPQHF. In nucleotides, the CDR3 is TGTGCCAGCAACCCAGACAGGAATGCGCCCCAGCATTTT.

There are a few counts of this clone. The chain employs TRBV11-2 and TRBJ2-5; 11 bases fit TRBD2. Germline assignment: CDR1 SGHAT and CDR2 FQNNGV. The junction had 12 bases not matched to a gene; V was cut back by 6 bases and J by 6 bases. The CDR3 has 16 residues. The chain's CDR3 is CASSFGTTSGRKTQYF. The CDR3 DNA reads TGTGCCAGCAGTTTTGGAACAACTAGCGGGAGAAAGACCCAGTACTTC.

A few counts support this clone. V usage is TRBV29-1 and J usage is TRBJ2-5, with D tentatively TRBD2 (5 bases). V lost 6 bases to trimming and J lost 4 bases, with 12 bases between them. Germline lookup yields CDR1 SQVTM and CDR2 ANQGSEA. The CDR3 is made up of 12 amino acids. DNA for the CDR3: TGCAGCGTGGACTCTGGGGTAGAGACCCAGTACTTC. Translated: CSVDSGVETQYF.

CDR3: CASSIAPWFGTEAFF. The CDR3 region has the DNA TGTGCCAGTAGTATCGCCCCCTGGTTCGGCACTGAAGCTTTCTTT. The V gene is TRBV19, the J gene TRBJ1-1; D remains ambiguous. V lost 3 bases and J 4 bases, leaving 15 bases between the germline ends. Germline CDR1 and CDR2: LNHDA and SQIVND (reference sequence). The CDR3 has 15 residues.

This chain links TRBV13 with TRBJ1-2; D is uncertain. The CDR3 is 12 amino acids. The germline V and J ends were trimmed by 5 bases and 3 bases, with 7 bases remaining between them. Germline CDR1 and CDR2: PRHDT and FYEKMQ (reference sequence). The CDR3 loop reads CASSPSYYGYTF. The CDR3 nucleotides are TGTGCCAGCAGCCCCTCTTACTATGGCTACACCTTC.

This sequence joins TRBV11-2 and TRBJ1-5, with D perhaps TRBD1 (5 bases). Germline V CDR1 and CDR2: SGHAT, FQNNGV. Trimming took off 5 bases at V and 3 bases at J, with 14 bases between the two ends. The CDR3 spans 15 residues. In DNA form, the CDR3 reads TGTGCCAGCAGCGAGAAGGGCAGGGTCAATCAGCCCCAGCATTTT. Translating gives CASSEKGRVNQPQHF.

This clone was counted a few times. The rearrangement links TRBV7-8 to TRBJ2-3, with D maybe TRBD1 (5 bases). This CDR3 has 13 amino acids. Germline V lookup: CDR1 SGHVS, CDR2 FQNEAQ. Deletions cut 6 bases from V and 8 bases from J, with 15 bases between. CDR3 nucleotide sequence: TGTGCCAGCAGTCCTAGGGGTCGGAGTACGCAGTATTTT. Translated: CASSPRGRSTQYF.

CDR3 protein: CASSSGTGSYEQYF. In DNA, the CDR3 is TGTGCCAGCAGCTCCGGGACAGGGTCCTACGAGCAGTACTTC. The chain links TRBV7-9 to TRBJ2-7; TRBD1 matches at 9 bases. This CDR3 spans 14 amino acids. Germline V gene sequence: CDR1 SEHNR, CDR2 FQNEAQ (reference sequence). With 4 bases clipped from V and 1 base from J, the junction kept 2 bases outside the gene matches. The full variable domain, with the rest looked up from reference TRBV7-9 and TRBJ2-7, is DTGVSQNPRHKITKRGQNVTFRCDPISEHNRLYWYRQTLGQGPEFLTYFQNEAQLEKSRLLSDRFSAERPKGSFSTLEIQRTEQGDSAMYLCASSSGTGSYEQYFGPGTRLTVT.

The J gene is TRBJ2-7, the V gene TRBV28; D perhaps matches TRBD1 (6 bases). The CDR3 consists of 15 residues. CDR1 and CDR2 (germline): MDHEN, SYDVKM. V lost 3 bases to trimming and J lost 0 bases, with 12 bases between them. This chain's CDR3 is CASSFIGQSSYEQYF. CDR3 nucleotides: TGTGCCAGCAGTTTCATTGGACAGAGCTCCTACGAGCAGTACTTC.

The chain employs TRBV9 and TRBJ2-1; TRBD2 matches at 10 bases. The V segment lost 10 bases and the J segment 10 bases; nucleotides outside the gene matches: 17. Germline V lookup: CDR1 SGDLS, CDR2 YYNGEE. This CDR3 is 15 amino acids long. CDR3 nucleotides: TGTGCCTCGGCCACACGGGTAGCGGGAGGAGGGGAGCAGTTCTTC. This translates into CASATRVAGGGEQFF.

This CDR3 reads CASSRQGTTNEKLFF. CDR3 nucleotides: TGCGCCAGCAGCCGACAGGGCACGACTAATGAAAAACTGTTTTTT. The gene calls are TRBV5-1 and TRBJ1-4, with TRBD1 matching 7 bases. The germline V gene encodes CDR1 SGHRS and CDR2 YFSETQ. V lost 4 bases and J lost 2; bases outside the gene matches: 5. This CDR3 has 15 amino acids.

About this clone: Other DNA variants within this sample encode the same CDR3. The chain joins TRBV28 to TRBJ2-5; D unclear. V gave up 3 bases and J gave up 5 bases, with 4 bases separating them. The germline V gene encodes CDR1 MDHEN and CDR2 SYDVKM. There are 11 residues in the CDR3. CDR3 amino acids: CASSFRETQYF. The CDR3 DNA reads TGTGCCAGCAGTTTCCGGGAGACCCAGTACTTC.

This clone was counted a few times. The rearrangement links TRBV29-1 to TRBJ1-2; 9 bases are a match to TRBD1. Trimming took 4 bases from V and 7 from J; bases not matched to a gene: 7. CDR1 is SQVTM and CDR2 is ANQGSEA in the germline V gene. The CDR3 is 13 residues long. This CDR3 reads CSVVRDRDFGYTF. The DNA of the CDR3 is TGCAGCGTTGTTCGGGACAGGGATTTTGGCTACACCTTC.